This paragraph covers one T cell receptor beta chain sequence. V shed 6 bases, J shed 2 bases, and the junction held 5 bases outside the gene matches. This CDR3 contains 14 residues. Germline V gene data show CDR1 as SNHLY and CDR2 as FYNNEI. This sample stems from a study of blood T cell repertoires in COVID-19. This table comes from immunoSEQ multiplex PCR, and its TCRdb copy is limited to in-frame clones, with some not included. Found here are 150,000 to 200,000 clones, 88% of them singletons; the top ten hold about 9.4%. Sequenced: PBMCs or T cells enriched from blood (not recorded which). This clonotype was obtained from a woman between 18 and 29 years old who had recovered from COVID-19. The rearrangement uses TRBV2 and TRBJ2-5, with 8 bases identical to TRBD1. CDR3 region: CASSSQGVQETQYF. Written as DNA, the CDR3 is TGTGCCAGCAGCTCACAGGGGGTACAAGAGACCCAGTACTTC.